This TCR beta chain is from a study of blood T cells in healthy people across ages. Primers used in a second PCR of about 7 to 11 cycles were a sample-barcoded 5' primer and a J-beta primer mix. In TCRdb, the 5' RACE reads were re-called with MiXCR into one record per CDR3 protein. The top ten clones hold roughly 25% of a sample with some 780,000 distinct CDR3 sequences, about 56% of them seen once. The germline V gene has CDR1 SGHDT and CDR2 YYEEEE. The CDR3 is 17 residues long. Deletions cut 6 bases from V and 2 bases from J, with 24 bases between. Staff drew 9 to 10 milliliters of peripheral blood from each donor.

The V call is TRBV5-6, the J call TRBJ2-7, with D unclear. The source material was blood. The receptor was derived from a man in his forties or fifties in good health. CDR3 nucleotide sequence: TGTGCCAGCAAGCCACCCCAAGGATCAGGCCGAACCTACGAGCAGTACTTC. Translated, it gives CASKPPQGSGRTYEQYF.